The sequence of this T cell receptor beta chain was determined in a study of vaccination effects on CD4 cells after COVID-19. For the study at large: Two-dose BNT162b2 or mRNA-1273 vaccination was given to participants. Study conclusions and caveats: Infection-derived and vaccine-derived clones contracted markedly late after vaccination.

The method was immunoSEQ multiplex PCR; TCRdb's version includes in-frame clones alone and lacks a portion of them. The data show tens of thousands of clones, roughly three quarters seen once. CD4+ T cells specific for antigen were expanded with viral peptide pools by the ViraFEST assay before sequencing. Following a roughly 11-day culture, CD4+ T cells were purified. None of the vaccinated had previously contracted SARS-CoV-2, and their nucleocapsid antibodies tested negative. Cultures got half-medium changes with IL-2 on days 3 and 7. A remark on this clone: Its antigen is currently unknown.

This sequence was found in a human donor who received a COVID-19 vaccine. This specimen was CD4+ T cells from PBMCs cultured with HCoV-OC43 spike peptides, taken before COVID-19 vaccination. Subset reported: HCoV-OC43 spike overlapping peptide pool stimulation.

The CDR3, as DNA: TGTGCCAGTAGCGACCGATGGGGCTCTTCTAATTCACCCCTCCACTTT. This encodes CASSDRWGSSNSPLHF. The rearrangement uses TRBV19 and TRBJ1-6, with D tentatively TRBD1 (5 bases). Trimming pared 6 bases from V and 6 bases from J, leaving 18 bases between. The CDR3 covers 16 residues. Germline V gene lookup returns CDR1 LNHDA and CDR2 SQIVND (reference sequence).